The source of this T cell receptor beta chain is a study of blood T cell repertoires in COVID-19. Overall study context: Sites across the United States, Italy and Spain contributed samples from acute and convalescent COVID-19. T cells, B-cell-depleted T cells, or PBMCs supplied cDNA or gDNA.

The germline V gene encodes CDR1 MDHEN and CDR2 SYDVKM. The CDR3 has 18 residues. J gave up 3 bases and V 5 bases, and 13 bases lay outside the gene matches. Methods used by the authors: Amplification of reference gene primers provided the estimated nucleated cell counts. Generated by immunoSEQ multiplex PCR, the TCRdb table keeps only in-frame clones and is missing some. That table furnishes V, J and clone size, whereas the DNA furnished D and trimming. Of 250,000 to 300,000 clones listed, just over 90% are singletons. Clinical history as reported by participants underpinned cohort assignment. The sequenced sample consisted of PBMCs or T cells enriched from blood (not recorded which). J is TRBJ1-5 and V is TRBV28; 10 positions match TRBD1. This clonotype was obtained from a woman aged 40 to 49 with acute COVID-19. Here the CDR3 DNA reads TGTGCCAGCAGTCCAGCGACAGGGGGCGTGTATAACAATCAGCCCCAGCATTTT. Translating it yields CASSPATGGVYNNQPQHF.